This entry lists 9 T cell receptor beta chains sequenced from one sample in a study of T cells in Graves' hyperthyroidism and ophthalmopathy. Amplification targeted TCR beta CDR3 regions from RNA transcripts. An initial round of RT-PCR targeting the TCR CDR3 relied on the HTBI primer set. TCRdb fed the multiplex PCR reads into MiXCR, producing one record per CDR3 protein. The sample consists of under 350,000 distinct CDR3 sequences, roughly 20% of them appearing once. The sample taken for sequencing was blood. The receptors here all came from a woman aged 50 to 60 with Graves' hyperthyroidism.

This clonotype came up many times. This sequence joins TRBV10-3 and TRBJ1-5; no clear D. Germline lookup yields CDR1 ENHRY and CDR2 SYGVKD. The CDR3 spans 14 residues. V lost 3 bases, J lost 7 bases, and 13 bases lay in between. The CDR3 reads CAISDPSFGQPQHF. The CDR3 DNA follows: TGTGCCATCAGTGACCCCTCGTTTGGACAGCCCCAGCATTTT.

This clonotype was detected ten times or more. The chain couples TRBV2 to TRBJ2-2; TRBD2 matches 8 bases. This CDR3 region has 15 residues. Losses at the gene ends were 2 bases for V and 6 bases for J; bases not matched to a gene: 5. CDR1 and CDR2 (germline): SNHLY, FYNNEI. The CDR3 region is CASSERTGRAGELFF. CDR3 coding DNA: TGTGCCAGCAGTGAACGTACCGGGAGGGCCGGGGAGCTGTTTTTT.

This clonotype was recorded many times. The V call is TRBV11-1, the J call TRBJ2-5; no clear D. V was pared by 1 base and J by 3 bases, with 9 bases between. This CDR3 has 14 amino acids. The germline gives CDR1 SGHAT, CDR2 FQDESV (reference sequence). Written as DNA, the CDR3 is TGTGCCAGCAGCTTAGTAATCCGAGAAGAGACCCAGTACTTC. Its protein product is CASSLVIREETQYF.

The rearrangement links TRBV6-2 or TRBV6-3 to TRBJ2-5; TRBD1 aligns across 9 bases. The junction had 9 bases not matched to a gene; V was cut back by 0 bases and J by 4 bases. The CDR3 runs 17 residues. In germline, CDR1 is MNHEY, CDR2 SVGEGT. The CDR3 loop reads CASSYSSGQGMSETQYF. In DNA, the CDR3 is TGTGCCAGCAGTTACTCGAGTGGACAGGGGATGTCAGAGACCCAGTACTTC.

The chain recombines TRBV27 with TRBJ1-4, with D perhaps matching TRBD1 (6 bases). With 2 bases removed from V and 3 bases from J, the gap between germline ends came to 16 bases. The CDR3 has 17 residues. Germline CDR1 is MNHEY and CDR2 is SMNVEV (reference sequence). In DNA, the CDR3 is TGTGCCAGCAGTTTAATGGCACAGGGTGTCGCTAATGAAAAACTGTTTTTT. Residues: CASSLMAQGVANEKLFF.

The chain employs TRBV14 and TRBJ1-2; a possible D gene is TRBD1 (5 bases). The germline CDR1 and CDR2 sequences are SGHDN and FVKESK. The CDR3 has 15 residues. The ends were cut back, 1 base at V and 4 bases at J, with 13 bases in the middle. The CDR3 DNA reads as TGTGCCAGCAGCCAAGGACGGGAGGGGAGCTATGGCTACACCTTC. Protein product: CASSQGREGSYGYTF.

This clonotype has ten or more counts. The chain carries TRBV6-1 and TRBJ1-2, with 8 bases that match TRBD1. The ends lost 5 bases at V and 4 bases at J; junction bases unmatched: 15. The V gene's germline CDR1 is MNHNS and CDR2 SASEGT. The CDR3 is 17 residues long. This CDR3 reads CASSYTQGASKSYGYTF. CDR3 nucleotides: TGTGCCAGCAGTTATACGCAGGGGGCGTCGAAATCCTATGGCTACACCTTC.

There are a few counts of this clonotype. The chain carries TRBV10-1 and TRBJ2-3; 8 nucleotides match TRBD1. This CDR3 has 15 amino acids. Germline V lookup: CDR1 WNHNN, CDR2 SYGVQD (reference sequence). The ends lost 6 bases at V and 2 bases at J; junction bases unmatched: 7. The CDR3 DNA reads TGCGCCAGCAGGGAAGGGACAGGTGACACAGATACGCAGTATTTT. It specifies CASREGTGDTDTQYF.

In this sample, this clonotype turned up many times. This chain connects TRBV6-1 to TRBJ2-1, with D possibly TRBD1 on 5 matching bases. The CDR3 runs 14 residues. Trimming stripped 5 bases from V and 7 bases from J, with 15 bases between. Germline-derived CDR1 and CDR2 are MNHNS and SASEGT. CDR3 nucleotides: TGTGCCAGCAGTTTCCTACCCAGGGCAAATGAGCAGTTCTTC. Its protein product is CASSFLPRANEQFF.